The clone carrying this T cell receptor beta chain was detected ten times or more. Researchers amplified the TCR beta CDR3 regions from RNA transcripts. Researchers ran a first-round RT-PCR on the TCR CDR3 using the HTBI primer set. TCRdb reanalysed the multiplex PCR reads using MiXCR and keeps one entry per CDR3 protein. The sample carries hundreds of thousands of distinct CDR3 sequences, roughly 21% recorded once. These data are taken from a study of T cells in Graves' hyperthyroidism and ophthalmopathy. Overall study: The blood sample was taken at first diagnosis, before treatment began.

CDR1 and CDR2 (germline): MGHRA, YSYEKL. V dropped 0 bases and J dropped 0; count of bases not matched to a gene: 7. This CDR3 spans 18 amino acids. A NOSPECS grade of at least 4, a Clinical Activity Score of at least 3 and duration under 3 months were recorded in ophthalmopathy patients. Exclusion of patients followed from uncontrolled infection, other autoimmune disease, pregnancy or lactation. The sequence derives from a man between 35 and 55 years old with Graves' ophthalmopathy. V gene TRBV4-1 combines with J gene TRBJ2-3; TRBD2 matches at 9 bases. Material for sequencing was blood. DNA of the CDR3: TGCGCCAGCAGCCAAGAAGCCAGGACTAGCGTAAGCACAGATACGCAGTATTTT. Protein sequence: CASSQEARTSVSTDTQYF.